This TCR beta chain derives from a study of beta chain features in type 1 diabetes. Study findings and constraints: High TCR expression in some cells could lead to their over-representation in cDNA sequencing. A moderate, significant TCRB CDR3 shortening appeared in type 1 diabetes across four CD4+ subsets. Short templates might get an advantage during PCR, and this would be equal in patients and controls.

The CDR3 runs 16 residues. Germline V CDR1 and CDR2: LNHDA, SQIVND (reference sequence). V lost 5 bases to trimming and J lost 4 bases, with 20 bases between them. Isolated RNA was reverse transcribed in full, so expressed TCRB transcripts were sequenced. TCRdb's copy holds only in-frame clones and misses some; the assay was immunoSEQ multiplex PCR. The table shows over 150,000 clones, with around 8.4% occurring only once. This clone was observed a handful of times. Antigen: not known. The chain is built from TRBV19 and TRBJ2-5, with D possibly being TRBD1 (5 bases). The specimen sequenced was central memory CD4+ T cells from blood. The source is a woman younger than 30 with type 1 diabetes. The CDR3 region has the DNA TGTGCCAGTAGTTCACCTCACTCGCGCACAGGAGAGACCCAGTACTTC. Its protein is CASSSPHSRTGETQYF.